Included here is one T cell receptor (beta chain) sequence, with context. Its antigen is undetermined. The data stem from a study of T cell responses to AZD1222 COVID-19 vaccine. Study-wide background: Second-dose schedules of about 4 or about 12 weeks were combined.

Broader study findings: Vaccine-related CD4 TCRs covered spike, predominating at 160-218 and 743-854. Mostly white British, mostly female donors; authors suggested clonal diversity may be underestimated. Increases in Spike-specific TCR breadth and depth were seen after two AZD1222 doses.

Germline V gene sequence: CDR1 MDHEN, CDR2 SYDVKM. The CDR3 runs to 14 residues. V lost 5 bases to trimming and J lost 1 base; unmatched junction nucleotides: 4. The assay was immunoSEQ multiplex PCR, and TCRdb's table has in-frame clones only and misses some. The sample records about 120,000 clones, around 90% being singletons. This chain joins TRBV28 and TRBJ1-1; 7 bases agree with TRBD1. The TCR comes from an adult in good health. The source material was peripheral blood, sampled on day 0 of AZD1222 vaccination. The CDR3 region is CASSGTVRNTEAFF. DNA of the CDR3: TGTGCCAGCAGTGGGACAGTGAGGAACACTGAAGCTTTCTTT.